Each of the 21 T cell receptor beta chains below was sequenced from the same sample in a study of blood T cells in healthy people across ages. Through a sample-barcoded 5' primer and a J-beta primer mix, a second PCR was run for roughly 6 to 11 cycles. TCRdb ran MiXCR on the 5' RACE reads and lists one entry per CDR3 protein. The repertoire includes roughly 680,000 distinct CDR3 sequences, around 50% of them detected once, and approximately 13% sits in the top ten. Sequencing was performed on blood. The receptors were gathered from a woman older than 75 in good health.

Of note for this clonotype: This may be a read error: a much more frequent sequence differs by one nucleotide. V is TRBV6-1 and J is TRBJ2-7; D gene uncertain. The CDR3 has 12 amino acids. Per germline, CDR1 MNHNS and CDR2 SASEGT. Between the trimmed V and J ends, which lost 8 bases and 4 bases, there was a span of 12 bases. Here the CDR3 DNA reads TGTGCCAGCGGACCCTCTAGGTACGAGCAGTACTTC. Translating it yields CASGPSRYEQYF.

The rearrangement links TRBV10-1 to TRBJ2-7; a possible D gene is TRBD2 (5 bases). The DNA end is a closer match to TRBJ2-5, so the J assignment may be wrong. CDR3 length equals 11 residues. Germline V CDR1 and CDR2: WNHNN, SYGVQD (reference sequence). CDR3 bases: TGCGCCAGCAGTGAAGGGAGGACCCAGTACTTC. Amino acid sequence: CASSEGRTQYF.

CDR3 sequence: CASSFDRGNQHF. For the CDR3, the DNA is TGTGCCAGCAGCTTTGACAGGGGTAATCAGCATTTT. The rearrangement links TRBV7-2 to TRBJ1-5; 8 positions match TRBD1. This CDR3 spans 12 amino acids. CDR1 is SGHTA and CDR2 is FQGNSA in the germline V gene. After removal of 3 bases from V and 13 bases from J, the junction contained 5 bases not matched to a gene.

This clonotype was counted many times. The chain couples TRBV20-1 to TRBJ1-2; TRBD1 is a possible D gene (5 bases). Germline loops: CDR1 DFQATT, CDR2 SNEGSKA (reference sequence). V was cut by 2 bases and J by 5 bases, with 15 bases left in between. This CDR3 is 14 amino acids long. CDR3 sequence reads: CSARLTAGRYGYTF. The DNA for the CDR3 is TGCAGTGCTAGACTAACCGCGGGGCGGTATGGCTACACCTTC.

As concerns this clonotype: A much larger clone differs by one base, so this may be a read error. The chain employs TRBV3-1 and TRBJ2-1, with 8 nucleotides matching TRBD2. V shed 5 bases and J 6 bases; nucleotides not matched to a gene: 3. Germline lookup yields CDR1 LGHDT and CDR2 YNNKEL (reference sequence). CDR3 length equals 13 residues. The CDR3 bases are TGTGCCAGCAGCGGGACTAGTCTCAATGAGCAGTTCTTC. Translated: CASSGTSLNEQFF.

The gene calls are TRBV6-6 and TRBJ2-7; D may match TRBD1 or TRBD2 (5 bases each). Per the germline V gene, CDR1 is MNHNY and CDR2 is SVGAGI (reference sequence). V was clipped by 0 bases and J by 4 bases, with 13 bases between them. This CDR3 has 15 amino acids. The CDR3 spells CASSYSVAGTYEQYF. DNA of the CDR3: TGTGCCAGCAGTTACTCGGTGGCAGGGACGTACGAGCAGTACTTC.

The sample holds many counts of this clonotype. The chain employs TRBV10-3 and TRBJ1-2, with D tentatively TRBD1 (5 bases). The CDR3 has 13 residues. Trimming removed 6 bases from V and 0 bases from J, with 8 bases in between. Germline assignment: CDR1 ENHRY and CDR2 SYGVKD. The CDR3 reads CAISIQANYGYTF. The DNA of the CDR3 is TGTGCCATCAGCATACAGGCTAACTATGGCTACACCTTC.

This clonotype came up many times. This sequence joins TRBV6-2 or TRBV6-3 and TRBJ2-3, with a weak D call TRBD1 (6 bases). CDR1 and CDR2 (germline): MNHEY, SVGEGT. The CDR3 runs to 15 residues. Trimming shortened V by 7 bases and J by 8 bases, and 22 bases separated the two germline ends. The CDR3 is CASTKGDPAPGTQYF. The CDR3 DNA follows: TGTGCCAGCACCAAGGGGGACCCCGCCCCCGGTACGCAGTATTTT.

With respect to this clonotype: With a much larger clone just one base away, this may be a read error. The chain is built from TRBV2 and TRBJ2-5; tentative D call: TRBD1 (6 bases). The J call may be faulty, since TRBJ2-1 better matches the DNA end. This CDR3 contains 12 residues. CDR1 and CDR2 (germline): SNHLY, FYNNEI. The CDR3 bases are TGTGCCACAAACAGGGTCCAAGAGACCCAGTTCTTC. Its translation: CATNRVQETQFF.

This clonotype was recorded many times. The chain joins TRBV29-1 to TRBJ2-1; 13 bases align to TRBD2. Germline values: CDR1 SQVTM, CDR2 ANQGSEA. The CDR3 is made up of 14 amino acids. J gave up 7 bases and V 3 bases, and 3 bases lay outside the gene matches. CDR3 nucleotide sequence: TGCAGCGTTGAGTTGGGACTAGCGGGGAATGAGCAGTTCTTC. Its translation is CSVELGLAGNEQFF.

The CDR3 protein is CSAPVPKSPTNEKLFF. The CDR3, as DNA: TGCAGTGCTCCCGTACCCAAATCCCCAACTAATGAAAAACTGTTTTTT. This chain joins TRBV20-1 and TRBJ1-4; D not certain. This CDR3 spans 16 amino acids. Trimming pared 5 bases from V and 0 bases from J, leaving 16 bases between. Germline V gene data show CDR1 as DFQATT and CDR2 as SNEGSKA (reference sequence).

This clonotype came up many times. The gene calls are TRBV4-1 and TRBJ1-4, with D possibly matching TRBD1 (5 bases). In germline, CDR1 is MGHRA, CDR2 YSYEKL. Deletions cut 4 bases from V and 5 bases from J, with 23 bases between. The CDR3 is made up of 18 amino acids. CDR3 amino acids: CASSLSGTRRLSNEKLFF. In DNA form, the CDR3 reads TGCGCCAGCAGCCTTTCCGGGACCCGTCGTCTAAGCAATGAAAAACTGTTTTTT.

This clonotype was detected many times. The J gene is TRBJ2-5, the V gene TRBV12-3 or TRBV12-4; D remains unclear. This CDR3 has 12 residues. Trimming removed 4 bases at V and 4 bases at J, with 7 bases between. CDR3 amino acids: CASSSGGETQYF. CDR3 sequence (DNA): TGTGCCAGCAGTTCCGGCGGAGAGACCCAGTACTTC.

This clonotype was recorded at least ten times. V is TRBV28 and J is TRBJ2-7; D is possibly TRBD1 or TRBD2 (5 bases each). This CDR3 region has 15 residues. V lost 7 bases, J lost 0 bases, and 16 bases lay in between. CDR1 MDHEN and CDR2 SYDVKM come from the germline V gene. CDR3 nucleotide sequence: TGTGCCAGCACCGGTGTGGAGAGGGGCTCCTACGAGCAGTACTTC. It specifies CASTGVERGSYEQYF.

Ten or more counts support this clonotype. This chain joins TRBV5-1 and TRBJ2-7, with D perhaps matching TRBD2 (6 bases). CDR1 and CDR2 (germline): SGHRS, YFSETQ. The CDR3 sequence is 13 residues long. Trimming left V 4 bases short and J 2 bases short, with 10 bases between. The CDR3 spells CASSRRDAYEQYF. For the CDR3, the DNA is TGCGCCAGCAGCCGGCGGGACGCCTACGAGCAGTACTTC.

This clonotype has a count of ten or more. The CDR3 is CASSTSQREGLSEQFF. In DNA form, the CDR3 reads TGCGCCAGCAGCACCTCCCAGCGGGAGGGCCTAAGTGAGCAGTTCTTC. The V gene is TRBV5-1, the J gene TRBJ2-1, with 10 bases aligning to TRBD2. V shed 4 bases and J 9 bases; nucleotides not matched to a gene: 13. This CDR3 region has 16 residues. Germline-derived CDR1 and CDR2 are SGHRS and YFSETQ.

Worth noting for this clonotype: This could be a read error, since a much larger clone is one nucleotide away. The V call is TRBV7-9, the J call TRBJ2-7, with 8 bases that match TRBD2. CDR1 is SEHNR, CDR2 FQNEAQ, per germline (reference sequence). The CDR3 has 15 residues. J was trimmed by 7 bases and V by 3 bases; bases with no gene match: 11. The CDR3 loop reads CASSFGTRAYNEQYF. For the CDR3, the DNA is TGTGCCAGCAGCTTTGGGACTAGGGCCTACAATGAGCAGTACTTC. The variable domain in full, completed from reference TRBV7-9 and TRBJ2-7, reads DTGVSQNPRHKITKRGQNVTFRCDPISEHNRLYWYRQTLGQGPEFLTYFQNEAQLEKSRLLSDRFSAERPKGSFSTLEIQRTEQGDSAMYLCASSFGTRAYNEQYFGPGTRLTVT.

This clonotype was seen at least ten times. The genes are TRBV7-2 and TRBJ2-5; D uncertain. V lost 2 bases to trimming and J lost 9 bases, with 13 bases between them. This CDR3 spans 13 amino acids. Germline CDR1 is SGHTA and CDR2 is FQGNSA. The CDR3, as DNA: TGTGCCAGCAGCTTAAACCGGGTTCAGGCCCAGTACTTC. This encodes CASSLNRVQAQYF.

Worth noting for this clonotype: Possible read error: a much larger clone is one base away. The chain combines TRBV18 with TRBJ1-5; no clear D. The CDR3 is made up of 17 amino acids. Germline V CDR1 and CDR2: KGHSH, LQKENI. V was trimmed by 2 bases and J by 4 bases, leaving 18 bases between them. In DNA form, the CDR3 reads TGTGCCAGCTCACCATCCAGCAGCTCCCGCTGTAATCAGCCCCAGCATTTT. Translating gives CASSPSSSSRCNQPQHF.

This clonotype was detected ten times or more. The rearrangement joins TRBV10-3 to TRBJ2-3, with D possibly being TRBD2 (5 bases). The V end lost 4 bases, the J end lost 0 bases, and 23 bases lay between the germline ends. The CDR3 covers 19 residues. CDR1 and CDR2 (germline): ENHRY, SYGVKD. The CDR3, as DNA: TGTGCCATCAGTGGGGGTTCGCTAAGGGTGAGGACTAGCACAGATACGCAGTATTTT. It encodes CAISGGSLRVRTSTDTQYF.

The genes are TRBV27 and TRBJ2-7, with no clear D. The end of the DNA fits TRBJ2-5 better, so the J call may be wrong. Germline CDR1 MNHEY, CDR2 SMNVEV (reference sequence). The CDR3 covers 14 residues. CDR3 nucleotide sequence: TGTGCCAGCAGTTCATCACTTGCTTCGGGGACCCAGTACTTC. This sequence encodes CASSSSLASGTQYF.